This entry describes one T cell receptor beta chain. The source of the sample is a study of pediatric ulcerative colitis. Sequenced by immunoSEQ multiplex PCR; TCRdb stores in-frame clones only, minus some. The table records roughly 64,000 clones, roughly 90% of them present only once. Ulcerative colitis patients received no immunosuppressive medication before the diagnostic colonoscopy. At colonoscopy, a blood sample was also collected. This receptor was identified in a boy aged 5-17 years with severe ulcerative colitis. Material: blood.

CDR3 amino acids: CASSDMRYQETQYF. The CDR3 bases are TGTGCCAGCAGTGATATGAGGTACCAAGAGACCCAGTACTTC. The chain couples TRBV2 to TRBJ2-5; D is undetermined. V was trimmed by 3 bases and J by 0 bases, leaving 8 bases between them. The CDR3 covers 14 residues. CDR1 SNHLY and CDR2 FYNNEI come from the germline V gene.